These 25 T cell receptor beta chains originate from one sample sequenced in a study of control samples from healthy donors and cancer patients. TCRdb's copy holds only in-frame clones and misses some; the assay was immunoSEQ multiplex PCR. The repertoire holds tens of thousands of clones, with around 90% as singletons. Material for sequencing was PBMCs. The origin of the receptors is a man in his fifties or sixties with head and neck cancer.

This chain uses TRBV24-1 with TRBJ1-5; 9 bases fit TRBD1. J was trimmed by 5 bases and V by 2 bases; bases with no gene match: 9. Looked up from germline, CDR1 is KGHDR and CDR2 is SFDVKD. The CDR3 is made up of 17 amino acids. The CDR3 coding sequence is TGTGCCACCAGTGATTCTCCCGGGACAGGGAATTATCAGCCCCAGCATTTT. Amino acids: CATSDSPGTGNYQPQHF.

The chain joins TRBV10-3 to TRBJ1-2; 7 bases are shared with TRBD1. Germline trimming cut 8 bases from V and 4 bases from J; bases unmatched to any gene: 4. The CDR3 has 12 residues. Germline V gene lookup returns CDR1 ENHRY and CDR2 SYGVKD. The CDR3: CAIPGGGYGYTF. The CDR3 coding sequence is TGTGCCATCCCAGGGGGAGGCTATGGCTACACCTTC.

The V gene is TRBV5-4, the J gene TRBJ2-3; 11 bases are shared with TRBD2. V was pared by 5 bases and J by 4 bases, with 12 bases of the junction left unmatched. Germline CDR1 and CDR2: SGHNT and YYREEE (reference sequence). The CDR3 loop spans 17 amino acids. The CDR3: CASSWGGTSGTPDTQYF. The CDR3 nucleotides are TGTGCCAGCAGTTGGGGGGGGACTAGCGGTACCCCAGATACGCAGTATTTT.

This chain links TRBV7-2 with TRBJ2-1, with 9 bases aligning to TRBD2. V gave up 1 base and J gave up 5 bases; unmatched junction bases: 3. The length of the CDR3 is 15 residues. CDR1 is SGHTA, CDR2 FQGNSA, per germline. Here the CDR3 DNA reads TGTGCCAGCAGCTTAGTCCTAGCGGGGCACAATGAGCAGTTCTTC. Its translation is CASSLVLAGHNEQFF.

This clone was picked up one time. This chain links TRBV28 with TRBJ2-1; TRBD2 matches 9 bases. CDR1 is MDHEN, CDR2 SYDVKM, per germline. The J segment lost 0 bases and the V segment lost 5 bases, leaving 2 bases of the junction unmatched. CDR3 length: 15 residues. The CDR3 DNA is TGTGCCAGCAGTGCTAGCGGGAACTCCTACAATGAGCAGTTCTTC. Translation: CASSASGNSYNEQFF.

This clone showed up just once. The chain couples TRBV29-1 to TRBJ1-1, with 10 positions matching TRBD1. Trimming cost V 7 bases and J 4 bases; bases outside gene matches: 15. This CDR3 is 16 amino acids long. The germline V gene has CDR1 SQVTM and CDR2 ANQGSEA. The CDR3 DNA reads TGCAGCGGATCGGGGGGACAGGGGAGGCGGGGCACTGAAGCTTTCTTT. It translates to CSGSGGQGRRGTEAFF.

The rearrangement links TRBV5-5 to TRBJ2-7; D is uncertain. Germline V gene lookup returns CDR1 SGHKS and CDR2 YYEKEE (reference sequence). The germline V and J ends were trimmed by 0 bases and 6 bases, with 7 bases remaining between them. The CDR3 has 12 amino acids. The CDR3 region is CASSLGAREQYF. CDR3 bases: TGTGCCAGCAGCTTGGGGGCTCGCGAGCAGTACTTC.

The rearrangement links TRBV2 to TRBJ2-7; TRBD1 aligns across 9 bases. This CDR3 contains 15 residues. The germline V gene has CDR1 SNHLY and CDR2 FYNNEI. Germline trimming cut 7 bases from V and 7 bases from J; bases unmatched to any gene: 14. The CDR3: CASNTHRGRAAEQYF. The CDR3 DNA follows: TGTGCCAGCAATACACACAGGGGGCGGGCGGCGGAGCAGTACTTC.

V gene TRBV5-4 combines with J gene TRBJ2-7; 7 bases map to TRBD2. V gave up 4 bases and J gave up 2 bases; unmatched junction bases: 9. From germline, CDR1 is SGHNT and CDR2 YYREEE (reference sequence). This CDR3 is 15 amino acids long. CDR3 DNA: TGTGCCAGCAGCCCGCCGGGAGCGGGAACCTACGAGCAGTACTTC. Residues: CASSPPGAGTYEQYF.

This clone was observed a few times. The chain has TRBV7-2 and TRBJ1-1; D unclear. This CDR3 region has 14 residues. V lost 5 bases, J lost 0 bases, and 10 bases lay in between. Looked up from germline, CDR1 is SGHTA and CDR2 is FQGNSA. The CDR3 is CASSIQRMNTEAFF. The CDR3 nucleotides read TGTGCCAGCAGCATACAGCGAATGAACACTGAAGCTTTCTTT.

This chain links TRBV5-1 with TRBJ2-7, with 13 bases fitting TRBD2. CDR1 and CDR2 (germline): SGHRS, YFSETQ. This CDR3 has 19 amino acids. J lost 7 bases, V lost 2 bases, and 18 bases had no gene match. The CDR3 loop is CASSFPETSGGPTGLEQYF. The CDR3 DNA reads as TGCGCCAGCAGCTTTCCTGAGACTAGCGGGGGGCCAACGGGGCTAGAGCAGTACTTC.

This chain links TRBV11-2 with TRBJ1-5; 10 bases align to TRBD1. CDR1 SGHAT and CDR2 FQNNGV come from the germline V gene. The CDR3 has 15 amino acids. J lost 4 bases, V lost 1 base, and 1 base had no gene match. CDR3 sequence reads: CASSLGTGGNQPQHF. In DNA, the CDR3 is TGTGCCAGCAGCTTAGGGACAGGGGGGAATCAGCCCCAGCATTTT.

V is TRBV5-1 and J is TRBJ1-1; no definite D call. CDR1 is SGHRS, CDR2 YFSETQ, per germline. V was trimmed by 0 bases and J by 0 bases, leaving 12 bases between them. This CDR3 has 16 amino acids. CDR3 in amino acids: CASSLAQNFVNTEAFF. The CDR3 DNA is TGCGCCAGCAGCTTGGCCCAAAATTTTGTGAACACTGAAGCTTTCTTT.

The chain carries TRBV11-2 and TRBJ2-2; 9 bases match TRBD2. Germline CDR1 SGHAT, CDR2 FQNNGV. Unmatched junction bases numbered 7, after V lost 4 bases and J lost 7 bases. CDR3 length equals 15 residues. DNA of the CDR3: TGTGCCAGCAGCTCCGAACTAGCGGGCAGCGGGGAGCTGTTTTTT. Protein product: CASSSELAGSGELFF.

The chain combines TRBV4-3 with TRBJ2-5; D might be TRBD2 (6 bases). The CDR3 has 15 residues. Trimming cost V 0 bases and J 2 bases, with 10 bases left between them. CDR1 and CDR2 from the germline V gene are LGHNA and YSLEER. CDR3 DNA: TGCGCCAGCAGCCAAGAGTGGGGGGTACAAGAGACCCAGTACTTC. Amino acids: CASSQEWGVQETQYF.

This clone was seen only once. The chain uses TRBV6-6 and TRBJ1-3; D is unclear. The ends were cut back, 6 bases at V and 3 bases at J, with 9 bases in the middle. The germline V gene has CDR1 MNHNY and CDR2 SVGAGI (reference sequence). The CDR3 is made up of 13 amino acids. CDR3 nucleotide sequence: TGTGCCAGCAGCGAGGTAGTTGGAAACACCATATATTTT. Translating gives CASSEVVGNTIYF.

The chain couples TRBV28 to TRBJ1-5; 9 nucleotides agree with TRBD1. Trimming took 6 bases from V and 0 from J; bases not matched to a gene: 9. Germline V gene data show CDR1 as MDHEN and CDR2 as SYDVKM. This CDR3 is built from 17 residues. Here the CDR3 reads CASRAGTGSHSNQPQHF. The CDR3 DNA sequence: TGTGCCAGCAGGGCCGGGACAGGGAGTCATAGCAATCAGCCCCAGCATTTT.

The rearrangement joins TRBV28 to TRBJ2-6, with unresolved D. In germline, CDR1 is MDHEN, CDR2 SYDVKM. The CDR3 totals 14 residues. Trimming shortened V by 8 bases and J by 4 bases, and 12 bases separated the two germline ends. CDR3 DNA: TGTGCCAGCGTTGGTGGGCTGGGGGCCAACGTCCTGACTTTC. It codes for CASVGGLGANVLTF.

The gene calls are TRBV27 and TRBJ1-2; 7 bases agree with TRBD1. Germline trimming cut 2 bases from V and 4 bases from J; bases unmatched to any gene: 7. The length of the CDR3 is 15 residues. In germline, CDR1 is MNHEY, CDR2 SMNVEV (reference sequence). CDR3 nucleotide sequence: TGTGCCAGCAGTTTAGACAGGGACGGAGGCTATGGCTACACCTTC. It is translated as CASSLDRDGGYGYTF.

The chain carries TRBV5-4 and TRBJ2-3, with 12 bases aligning to TRBD2. From germline, CDR1 is SGHNT and CDR2 YYREEE (reference sequence). The CDR3 length is 17 residues. V was pared by 1 base and J by 1 base, with 4 bases of the junction left unmatched. The CDR3 loop reads CASSLWLAGGGTDTQYF. CDR3 bases: TGTGCCAGCAGCTTGTGGCTAGCGGGAGGGGGCACAGATACGCAGTATTTT.

V usage is TRBV6-1 and J usage is TRBJ2-7; D gene unclear. The CDR3 is 16 amino acids. Trimming stripped 3 bases from V and 0 bases from J, with 15 bases between. Looked up from germline, CDR1 is MNHNS and CDR2 is SASEGT. The CDR3 coding sequence is TGTGCCAGCAGTGAGATCGTTTCAATTGGCTCCTACGAGCAGTACTTC. Residues: CASSEIVSIGSYEQYF.

The chain carries TRBV5-4 and TRBJ1-4; 11 nucleotides line up with TRBD1. This CDR3 comprises 14 residues. V was pared by 4 bases and J by 8 bases, with 4 bases of the junction left unmatched. The germline gives CDR1 SGHNT, CDR2 YYREEE (reference sequence). The CDR3 region is CASSTDRGREKLFF. CDR3 DNA sequence: TGTGCCAGCAGCACGGACAGGGGGCGCGAAAAACTGTTTTTT. The full variable domain, rest sourced from reference TRBV5-4 and TRBJ1-4, is ETGVTQSPTHLIKTRGQQVTLRCSSQSGHNTVSWYQQALGQGPQFIFQYYREEENGRGNFPPRFSGLQFPNYSSELNVNALELDDSALYLCASSTDRGREKLFFGSGTQLSVL.

The V gene is TRBV30, the J gene TRBJ1-1, with 9 bases fitting TRBD1. CDR3 length: 11 residues. Germline loops: CDR1 GTSNPN, CDR2 SVGIG (reference sequence). Trimming cost V 8 bases and J 6 bases; bases outside gene matches: 4. The CDR3 DNA is TGTGCCGCACAGGGGGCAGCTGAAGCTTTCTTT. Residues: CAAQGAAEAFF.

The J gene is TRBJ2-6, the V gene TRBV30; no clear D gene. Germline V gene data show CDR1 as GTSNPN and CDR2 as SVGIG (reference sequence). This CDR3 is 16 amino acids long. Trimming shortened V by 5 bases and J by 0 bases, and 14 bases separated the two germline ends. In DNA form, the CDR3 reads TGTGCCTGGGGACGAGATGATTCCTCTGGGGCCAACGTCCTGACTTTC. Amino acid sequence: CAWGRDDSSGANVLTF.

The chain recombines TRBV2 with TRBJ1-2; perhaps TRBD1 as D (5 bases). This CDR3 has 14 residues. Germline V gene data show CDR1 as SNHLY and CDR2 as FYNNEI. V gave up 4 bases and J gave up 0 bases, with 9 bases separating them. The CDR3 nucleotides are TGTGCCAGCAGTGCGACAGTTGCTAACTATGGCTACACCTTC. This encodes CASSATVANYGYTF.